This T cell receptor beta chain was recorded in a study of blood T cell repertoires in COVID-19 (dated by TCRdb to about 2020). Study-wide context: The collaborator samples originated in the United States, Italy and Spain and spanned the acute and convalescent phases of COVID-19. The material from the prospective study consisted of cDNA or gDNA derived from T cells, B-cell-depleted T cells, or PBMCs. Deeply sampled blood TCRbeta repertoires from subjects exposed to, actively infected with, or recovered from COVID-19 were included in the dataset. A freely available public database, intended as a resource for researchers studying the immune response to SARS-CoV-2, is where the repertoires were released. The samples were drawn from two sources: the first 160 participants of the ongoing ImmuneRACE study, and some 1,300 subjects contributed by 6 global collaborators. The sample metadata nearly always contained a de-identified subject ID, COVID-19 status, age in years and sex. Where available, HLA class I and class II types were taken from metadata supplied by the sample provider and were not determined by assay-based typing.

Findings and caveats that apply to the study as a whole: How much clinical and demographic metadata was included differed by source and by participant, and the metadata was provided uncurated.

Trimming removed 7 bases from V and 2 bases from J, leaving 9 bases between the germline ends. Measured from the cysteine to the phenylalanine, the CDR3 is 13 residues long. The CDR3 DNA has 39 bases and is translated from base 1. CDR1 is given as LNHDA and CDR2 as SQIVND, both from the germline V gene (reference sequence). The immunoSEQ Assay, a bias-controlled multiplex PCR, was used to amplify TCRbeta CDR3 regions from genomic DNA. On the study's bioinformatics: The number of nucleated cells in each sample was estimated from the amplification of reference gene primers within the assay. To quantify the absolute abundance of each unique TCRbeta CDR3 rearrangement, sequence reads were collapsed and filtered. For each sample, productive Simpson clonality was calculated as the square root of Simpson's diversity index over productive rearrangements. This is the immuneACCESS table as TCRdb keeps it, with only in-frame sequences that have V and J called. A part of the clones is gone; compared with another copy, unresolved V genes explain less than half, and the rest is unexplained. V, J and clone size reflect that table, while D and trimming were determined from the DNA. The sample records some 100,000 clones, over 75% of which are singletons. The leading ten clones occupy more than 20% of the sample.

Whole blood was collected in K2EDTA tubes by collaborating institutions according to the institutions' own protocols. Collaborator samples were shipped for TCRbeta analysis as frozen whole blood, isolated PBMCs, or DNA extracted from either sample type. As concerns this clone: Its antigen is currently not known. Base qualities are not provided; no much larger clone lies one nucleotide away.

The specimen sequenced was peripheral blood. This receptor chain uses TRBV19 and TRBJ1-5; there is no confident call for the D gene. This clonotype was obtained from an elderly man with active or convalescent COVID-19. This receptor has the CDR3 CASTELGNQPQHF. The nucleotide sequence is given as TGTGCCAGTACGGAGTTGGGCAATCAGCCCCAGCATTTT.